The present T cell receptor (beta chain) was sequenced within a study of TIL therapy for anti-PD-1-resistant metastatic lung cancer (dated by TCRdb to the early 2020s). Regarding the study in general: Among the enrolled patients, the median age was nearly 55 years (range roughly 35-75), and the median tumor PD-L1 proportion score was more than 4.5%. The cohort was predominantly lung adenocarcinoma, with several EGFR-mutant and two ALK-rearranged tumors, and half of patients were current or former smokers. A median non-synonymous tumor mutation burden of about 1.6 mutations per megabase was determined across the cohort by whole-exome sequencing. Tumor and peripheral blood T cell receptor beta sequencing was used to track clonotypes across tumor, expanded TIL product and serial blood samples.

V and J are truncated by 4 bases and 4 bases respectively, leaving an intervening sequence of 17 bases. Sequences SGHRS (CDR1) and YFSETQ (CDR2) are obtained from the germline V gene. From its cysteine to its phenylalanine, the CDR3 spans 16 amino acids. Only the CDR3 DNA is retained, 48 bases long and in frame from the first base. TCR beta CDR3 regions were amplified from genomic DNA with the immunoSEQ v3 hsTCRB kit using bias-controlled multiplex PCR. TCR libraries were sequenced on an Illumina NextSeq 500 to about 2.1 million read pairs for survey level or about 5-6.5 million for deep level. The authors' pipeline ran thus. V, D and J genes were assigned, non-productive sequences were removed, and clonality was reported by immunoSEQ Analyzer software. To compare repertoires between infused TIL and blood, productive Simpson clonality was used along with the Morisita overlap index of productive TRB rearrangements. Not all clones reach the TCRdb copy of this immuneACCESS table, which keeps in-frame sequences only. Checked studies attribute under half of the gap to unresolved V genes and leave the rest unexplained. That table furnishes V, J and clone size, whereas the DNA furnished D and trimming. The sample profile shows about 6,300 clones; 60% to 70% of them were found once. The top ten clonotypes cover about 15% of the sample.

The sample's time point label, in plain terms: pre-treatment sample, taken before nivolumab and TIL therapy. Baseline tumor samples were excised metastases, mostly pleural nodules or supraclavicular lymph nodes, from the same resection used to grow TIL. Tumors were harvested before any PD-1/PD-L1 blockade; patients then received nivolumab, and those progressing received lymphodepletion, expanded TIL infusion and IL-2. Between late 2017 and early 2020, a dual-center phase I trial enrolled adults who had stage 4 NSCLC. The samples were drawn from an open-label, single-arm phase I trial testing tumor-infiltrating lymphocyte therapy combined with nivolumab in advanced non-small cell lung cancer. Parts of each resected tumor were snap-frozen in liquid nitrogen and kept at -80 degrees C. Tumor regions of interest were selected on H&E sections using laser-capture macrodissection, ground into roughly 15 mg aliquots, and extracted using Qiagen Allprep kits.

Findings and caveats that apply to the study as a whole: TIL culture showed high clonal turnover, with many enriched product clones undetected in the baseline tumor, suggesting clonal contraction rather than faithful expansion. Compared with baseline intratumoral T cells, expanded TIL cultures were more clonal and less diverse (median clonality about 6% vs 30%, p < 0.0001). The study protocol defined all tumor marker inferences as exploratory. The cohort was highly selected, including more treatment-naive, never-smoker and oncogene-addicted patients than is typical, which limits generalizability.

In regard to this clone: What this receptor recognizes is not known. No much larger clone exists at a distance of one base, and base qualities are not known.

Material: tumor tissue, obtained at baseline. The sequence links TRBV5-1 to TRBJ1-4, and possibly TRBD1, on 5 matching bases. The origin of this receptor is a person between 25 and 80 years old with non-small cell lung cancer. The encoded CDR3 is CASSIGGAYSNEKLFF. DNA sequence: TGCGCCAGCAGCATTGGGGGAGCTTACAGTAATGAAAAACTGTTTTTT. Reference TRBV5-1 and TRBJ1-4 genes cover what lies past the CDR3, so the full variable domain is KAGVTQTPRYLIKTRGQQVTLSCSPISGHRSVSWYQQTPGQGLQFLFEYFSETQRNKGNFPGRFSGRQFSNSRSEMNVSTLELGDSALYLCASSIGGAYSNEKLFFGSGTQLSVL.